This T cell receptor (beta chain) was obtained from a study of cytomegalovirus exposure and HLA in healthy donors. Study-level points and caveats: Whilst most TCR sequences proved rare, a subset of public TCRs occurred across many donors. One later analysis, an examination of the 100 to 150 validation repertoires, found that first-cohort TCR clusters tended to co-occur in them.

Clones were sequenced by immunoSEQ multiplex PCR, and TCRdb holds only the in-frame ones, with some missing. The sample lists just under 75,000 clones; 94% were seen once. For this clone: What it binds is not known.

Germline CDR1 and CDR2: LNHNV and YYDKDF (reference sequence). The CDR3 sequence is 16 residues long. The V end lost 2 bases, the J end lost 4 bases, and 15 bases lay between the germline ends. The sequenced sample consisted of PBMCs. V gene TRBV15 combines with J gene TRBJ1-5; TRBD1 is a possible D gene (5 bases). This TCR came from a woman younger than 30 in good health and CMV-seropositive. DNA for the CDR3: TGTGCCACCAGCAGATTGGGGGGATCCAGTAATCAGCCCCAGCATTTT. As protein: CATSRLGGSSNQPQHF.